This T cell receptor beta chain was sequenced for a study of cytomegalovirus exposure and HLA in healthy donors. Healthy donors of bone marrow made up the group. General observations from the study: As a later analysis showed, a missense DCLRE1C variant was linked to trimming of TCR beta V- and J-genes. Judged likely to be a sequencing artifact was a cluster of highly shared sequence variants. Three CMV-associated chains proved CMV antigen-specific in vitro.

Germline V lookup: CDR1 MGHRA, CDR2 YSYEKL. V was trimmed by 4 bases and J by 7 bases, leaving 20 bases between them. There are 16 residues in the CDR3. This clone was picked up one time. The antigen remains unidentified. Both 60 Vbeta primers and 13 Jbeta primers went into the PCR. Produced via immunoSEQ multiplex PCR; TCRdb's table is partial and in-frame only. This table has about 180,000 clones, approximately 81% appearing once. Material for sequencing was PBMCs. This TCR came from a boy younger than 10 in good health and CMV-seronegative. The chain has TRBV4-1 and TRBJ1-5; D remains ambiguous. The CDR3 sequence: CASSRLVGPLGQPQHF. The CDR3 bases are TGCGCCAGCAGCCGCCTCGTCGGCCCCCTAGGCCAGCCCCAGCATTTT.